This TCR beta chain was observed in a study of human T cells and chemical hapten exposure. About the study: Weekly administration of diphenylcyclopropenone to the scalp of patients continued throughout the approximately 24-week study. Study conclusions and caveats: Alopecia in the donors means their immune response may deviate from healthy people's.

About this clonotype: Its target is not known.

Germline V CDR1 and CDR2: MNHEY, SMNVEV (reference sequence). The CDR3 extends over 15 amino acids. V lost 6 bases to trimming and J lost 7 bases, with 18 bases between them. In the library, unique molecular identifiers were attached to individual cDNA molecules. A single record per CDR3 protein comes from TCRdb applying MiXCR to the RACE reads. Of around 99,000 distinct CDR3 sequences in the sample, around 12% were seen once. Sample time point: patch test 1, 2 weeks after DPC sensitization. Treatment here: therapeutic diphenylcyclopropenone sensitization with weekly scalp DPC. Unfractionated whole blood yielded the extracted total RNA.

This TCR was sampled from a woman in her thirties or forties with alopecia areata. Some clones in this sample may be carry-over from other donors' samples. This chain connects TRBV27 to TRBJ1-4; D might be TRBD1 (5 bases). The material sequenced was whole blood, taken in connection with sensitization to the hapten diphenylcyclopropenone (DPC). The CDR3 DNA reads TGTGCCAGCAGCCTCACGGGGCGTAGGAGTGAAAAACTGTTTTTT. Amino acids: CASSLTGRRSEKLFF.